The sequence of this TCR beta chain was determined in a study of radiotherapy plus CTLA-4 blockade in lung cancer. Study at large: In about 20% of patients, objective responses were seen; approximately 34% had disease control.

Clones were sequenced by immunoSEQ multiplex PCR, and TCRdb holds only the in-frame ones, with some missing. Of more than 100,000 clones in the sample, around 90% are singletons; the top ten hold roughly 6.9%. About this clone: Its antigen is not known.

Overall study findings and caveats: Clones of tumor-derived TCRs expanded in blood after radiotherapy plus ipilimumab.

The length of the CDR3 is 14 residues. Germline CDR1 reads SGHAT; CDR2 reads FQNNGV. The junction had 13 bases not matched to a gene; V was cut back by 8 bases and J by 11 bases. This clonotype was obtained from a human donor with non-small cell lung cancer that progressed on radiotherapy plus ipilimumab. Sample: peripheral blood, taken from a patient treated with radiotherapy plus ipilimumab. V usage is TRBV11-2 and J usage is TRBJ2-1; 9 bases fit TRBD2. In DNA, the CDR3 is TGTGCCAGCCGGCAGAGCGGGGGGACCGATAAGCAGTTCTTC. This translates into CASRQSGGTDKQFF.